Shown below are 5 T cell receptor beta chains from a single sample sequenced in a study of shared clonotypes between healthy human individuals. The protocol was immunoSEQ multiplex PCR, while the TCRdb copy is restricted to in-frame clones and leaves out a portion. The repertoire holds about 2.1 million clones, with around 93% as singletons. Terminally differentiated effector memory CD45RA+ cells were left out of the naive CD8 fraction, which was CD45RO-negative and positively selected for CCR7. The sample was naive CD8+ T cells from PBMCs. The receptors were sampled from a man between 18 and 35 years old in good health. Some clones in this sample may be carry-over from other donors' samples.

The CDR3 sequence is CASSQDIGTASDYGYTF. The CDR3 nucleotides read TGCGCCAGCAGCCAAGATATAGGGACAGCGTCGGACTATGGCTACACCTTC. This rearrangement joins TRBV4-1 to TRBJ1-2; TRBD1 aligns across 7 bases. The CDR3 loop spans 17 amino acids. The V and J ends lost 0 bases and 3 bases, in that order; junction bases with no gene match: 10. Germline V gene sequence: CDR1 MGHRA, CDR2 YSYEKL.

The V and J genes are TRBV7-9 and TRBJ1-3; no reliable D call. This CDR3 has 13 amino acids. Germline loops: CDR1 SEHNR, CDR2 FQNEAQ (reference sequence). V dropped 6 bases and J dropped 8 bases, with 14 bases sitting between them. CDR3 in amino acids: CASRGEARDTIYF. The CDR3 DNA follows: TGTGCCAGCAGAGGTGAGGCGCGGGACACCATATATTTT.

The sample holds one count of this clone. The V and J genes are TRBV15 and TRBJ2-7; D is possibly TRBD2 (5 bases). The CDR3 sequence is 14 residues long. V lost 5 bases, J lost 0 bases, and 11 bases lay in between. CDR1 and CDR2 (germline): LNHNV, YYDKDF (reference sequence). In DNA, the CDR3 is TGTGCCACCAGCCCGAGGGTGGACTCCTACGAGCAGTACTTC. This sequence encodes CATSPRVDSYEQYF.

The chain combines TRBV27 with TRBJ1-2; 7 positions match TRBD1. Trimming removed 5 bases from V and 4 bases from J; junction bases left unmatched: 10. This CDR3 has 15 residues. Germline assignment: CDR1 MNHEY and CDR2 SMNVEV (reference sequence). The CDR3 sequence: CASSPHVTGSYGYTF. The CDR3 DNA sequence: TGTGCCAGCAGTCCGCACGTGACAGGGTCCTATGGCTACACCTTC.

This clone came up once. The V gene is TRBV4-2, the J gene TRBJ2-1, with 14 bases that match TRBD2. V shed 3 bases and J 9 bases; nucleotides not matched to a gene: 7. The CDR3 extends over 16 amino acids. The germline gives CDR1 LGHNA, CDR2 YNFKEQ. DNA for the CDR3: TGTGCCAGCAGCCATGGACCGGGACTAGCGGGAGTTGAGCAGTTCTTC. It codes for CASSHGPGLAGVEQFF.